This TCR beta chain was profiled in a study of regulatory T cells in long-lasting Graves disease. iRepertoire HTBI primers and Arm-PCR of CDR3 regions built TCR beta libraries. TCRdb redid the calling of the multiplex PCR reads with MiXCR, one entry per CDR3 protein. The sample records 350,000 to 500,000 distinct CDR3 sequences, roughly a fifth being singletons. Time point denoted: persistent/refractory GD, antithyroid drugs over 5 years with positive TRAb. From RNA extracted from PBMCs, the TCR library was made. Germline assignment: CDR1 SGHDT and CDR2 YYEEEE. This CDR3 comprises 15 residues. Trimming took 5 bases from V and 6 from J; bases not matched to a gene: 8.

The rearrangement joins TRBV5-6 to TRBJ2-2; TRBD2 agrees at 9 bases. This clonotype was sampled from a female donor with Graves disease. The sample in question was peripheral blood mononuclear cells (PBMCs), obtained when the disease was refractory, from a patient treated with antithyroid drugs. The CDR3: CASSLSGRWAGELFF. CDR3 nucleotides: TGTGCCAGCAGTCTTAGCGGGAGATGGGCCGGGGAGCTGTTTTTT.